This T cell receptor (beta chain) was captured in a study of regulatory T cells in long-lasting Graves disease (dated by TCRdb to about 2021). With respect to the entire study: To count as having persistent Graves' disease, a patient had to have received antithyroid drug treatment for over 5 years with TSH receptor autoantibodies remaining persistently positive. Persistent Graves' disease patients were compared with newly diagnosed Graves' disease patients by peripheral blood TCR sequencing and RNA sequencing. The study was conducted in China and was registered as a clinical trial. A total of some 33 samples were covered by TCR sequencing, comprising some 13 persistent and approximately 20 newly diagnosed Graves' disease patients. Antithyroid drugs had been taken for approximately 10 years on average by persistent Graves' disease patients in the clinical cohort. Results the study describes overall, beyond this receptor: The study examined only peripheral blood because the primary lesion, thyroid tissue, could not be accessed. More public clonotypes were shared among persistent patients (over 2,500) than among newly diagnosed patients (under 1,000). Compared with newly diagnosed patients, persistent Graves' disease patients had lower TCR Shannon entropy and fewer highly expanded clones, which suggests clonal expansion. The authors noted that the small sample size was a limitation that may lower accuracy. Persistent disease showed preferential use of TRBV28, TRBJ1-2 and TRBJ2-5, whereas newly diagnosed disease favored TRBV20-1 and TRBJ2-1. Sequencing and analysis were limited to the TCR beta chain.

This clonotype was detected a few times. Its antigen has not been determined. The sample holds no much larger clone one base away, and base qualities are not on file. The library was made by multiplex PCR. The sequencing machine was an Illumina HiSeq 4000. To build TCR beta libraries, CDR3 regions were amplified by Arm-PCR using iRepertoire HTBI primers. Before sequencing, the PCR products underwent gel purification. As for the authors' bioinformatics: Across samples, approximately 68 TRBV and 14 TRBJ segments were identified and used for gene usage analysis of CDR3 amino acid clonotypes. Filtered high-quality paired reads were merged into contigs using COPE and FqMerger. BLAST was used to align contigs to IMGT TRBV, TRBD and TRBJ reference genes, with CDR3 defined following IMGT. Clonotypes above 0.1% frequency were classified as highly expanded clones. Repertoire diversity was measured by Shannon entropy, and V-J evenness by the Gini coefficient. Clonotypes shared by more than one individual were considered public. TCRdb trimmed the raw reads at Q25, called clones with MiXCR and kept productive beta chains. Identical CDR3 protein sequences are pooled into one entry, listed with their most common genes and DNA. For this entry, the V and J calls and clone size follow TCRdb and not the study's own pipeline. In all, the sample holds 650,000 to 850,000 distinct CDR3 sequences, and around 30% of those were seen once. The ten top clones hold 40% to 55% of the sample.

The cysteine opens and the phenylalanine closes a CDR3 of 11 amino acids. The CDR3 DNA has 33 bases and is translated from base 1. V loses 2 bases at its end and J loses 9 bases; junction bases beyond the gene matches: 0. The sample's time point, from its label and the paper: persistent/refractory GD, antithyroid drugs over 5 years with positive TRAb. For both TCR sequencing and RNA sequencing, RNA was extracted from PBMCs using TRIzol. Graves' disease was diagnosed according to American Thyroid Association guidelines. Recruitment of patients was carried out at an endocrinology department in Xi'an, China. From each patient, about 9 milliliters of peripheral blood was collected into an EDTA anticoagulant tube. PBMCs were isolated by Ficoll Paque Plus density gradient separation without further T cell sorting. An Agilent 2100 Bioanalyzer and agarose gel were used to check RNA quality, while a NanoDrop 2000 measured RNA concentration.

The sequence was obtained from a female donor with Graves disease. The V and J segments used are TRBV12-3 or TRBV12-4 and TRBJ2-5; 7 central bases correspond to TRBD1. Sequences were derived from peripheral blood mononuclear cells (PBMCs), sampled when the disease was refractory, from a patient treated with antithyroid drugs. The CDR3 amino acid sequence is: CASSLRGPQYF. The nucleotide sequence is given as TGTGCCAGCAGTTTAAGGGGGCCCCAGTACTTC.